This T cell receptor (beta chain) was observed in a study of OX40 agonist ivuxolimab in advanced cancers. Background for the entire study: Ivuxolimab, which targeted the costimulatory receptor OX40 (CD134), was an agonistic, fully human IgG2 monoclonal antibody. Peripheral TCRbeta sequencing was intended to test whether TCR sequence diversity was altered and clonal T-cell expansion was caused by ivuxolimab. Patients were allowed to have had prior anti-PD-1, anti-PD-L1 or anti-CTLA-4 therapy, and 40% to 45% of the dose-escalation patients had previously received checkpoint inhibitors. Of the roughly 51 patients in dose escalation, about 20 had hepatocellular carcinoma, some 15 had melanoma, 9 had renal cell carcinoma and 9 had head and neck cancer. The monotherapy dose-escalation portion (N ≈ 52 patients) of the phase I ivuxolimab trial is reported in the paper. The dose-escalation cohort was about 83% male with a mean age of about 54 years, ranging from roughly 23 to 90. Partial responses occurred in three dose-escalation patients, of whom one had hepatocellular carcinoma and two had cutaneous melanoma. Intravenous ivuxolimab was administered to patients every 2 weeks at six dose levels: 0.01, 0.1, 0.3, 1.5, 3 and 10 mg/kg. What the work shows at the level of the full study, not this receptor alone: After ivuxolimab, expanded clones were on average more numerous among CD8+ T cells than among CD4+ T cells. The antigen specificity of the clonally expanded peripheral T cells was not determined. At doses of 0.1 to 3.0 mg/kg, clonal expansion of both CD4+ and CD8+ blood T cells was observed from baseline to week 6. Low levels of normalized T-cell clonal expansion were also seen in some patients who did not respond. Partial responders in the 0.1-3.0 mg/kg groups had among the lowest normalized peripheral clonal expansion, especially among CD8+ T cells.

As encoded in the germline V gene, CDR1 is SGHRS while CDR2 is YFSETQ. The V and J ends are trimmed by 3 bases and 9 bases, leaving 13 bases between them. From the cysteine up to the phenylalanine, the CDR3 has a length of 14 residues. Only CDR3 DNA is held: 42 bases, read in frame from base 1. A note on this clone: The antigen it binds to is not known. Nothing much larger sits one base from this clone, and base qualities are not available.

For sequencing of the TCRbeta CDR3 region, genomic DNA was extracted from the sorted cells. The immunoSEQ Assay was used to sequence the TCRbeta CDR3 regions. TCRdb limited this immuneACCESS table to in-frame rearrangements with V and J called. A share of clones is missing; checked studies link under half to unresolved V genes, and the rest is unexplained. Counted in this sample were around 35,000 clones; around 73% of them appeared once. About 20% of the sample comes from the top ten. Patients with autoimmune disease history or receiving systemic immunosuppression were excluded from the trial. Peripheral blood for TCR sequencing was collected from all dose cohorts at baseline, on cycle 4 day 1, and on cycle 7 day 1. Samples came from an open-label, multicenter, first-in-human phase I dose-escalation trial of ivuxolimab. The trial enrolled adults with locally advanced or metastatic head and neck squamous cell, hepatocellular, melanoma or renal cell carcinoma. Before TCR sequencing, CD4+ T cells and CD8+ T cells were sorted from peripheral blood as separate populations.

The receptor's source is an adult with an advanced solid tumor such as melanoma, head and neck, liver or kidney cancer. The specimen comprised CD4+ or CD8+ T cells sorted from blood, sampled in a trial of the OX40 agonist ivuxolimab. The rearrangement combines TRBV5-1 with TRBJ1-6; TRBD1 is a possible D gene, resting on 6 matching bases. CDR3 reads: CASSSRTDRSPLHF. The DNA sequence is TGCGCCAGCAGCTCTAGGACAGATCGTTCACCCCTCCACTTT.